One and the same sample provided the 3 T cell receptor beta chains below, sequenced in a study of vaccination and CD4 T cells after COVID-19. The antigens these receptors bind are not known. Treatment specified: roughly 10-day PBMC culture with coronavirus spike peptide pools or control peptides (ViraFEST assay). Sequencing of cultured CD4+ T cell DNA used the Oncomine TCR Beta short-read assay. MiXCR, run by TCRdb on the PCR reads, gives a single entry per CDR3 protein. Of tens of thousands of distinct CDR3 sequences listed, over 40% are singletons. Material: CD4+ T cells from blood, cultured in vitro. These receptors all come from a human donor who had recovered from COVID-19.

J is TRBJ1-2 and V is TRBV7-2; TRBD1 might be the D (5 bases). CDR1 is SGHTA and CDR2 is FQGNSA in the germline V gene. This CDR3 has 16 residues. V lost 5 bases and J lost 2, with 18 bases in between. The CDR3 bases are TGTGCCAGCAGCCAAGACAGTCAACCCTTCAACTATGGCTACACCTTC. This encodes CASSQDSQPFNYGYTF.

CDR3 loop: CSAGPNSGTFGNNEQFF. CDR3 in DNA: TGCAGTGCTGGGCCCAATAGCGGGACATTTGGGAACAATGAGCAGTTCTTC. This sequence joins TRBV20-1 and TRBJ2-1; 8 bases agree with TRBD2. The CDR3 consists of 17 residues. The junction had 17 bases not matched to a gene; V was cut back by 5 bases and J by 5 bases. CDR1 and CDR2 from the germline V gene are DFQATT and SNEGSKA (reference sequence).

The chain has TRBV7-9 and TRBJ2-7, with 8 bases matching TRBD1. The ends lost 5 bases at V and 9 bases at J; junction bases unmatched: 3. From germline, CDR1 is SEHNR and CDR2 FQNEAQ (reference sequence). This CDR3 has 11 residues. This chain's CDR3 is CASSDRGAQYF. For the CDR3, the DNA is TGTGCCAGCAGCGACAGGGGTGCGCAGTACTTC.